Below, 30 T cell receptor beta chains from the same sample are listed, as sequenced in a study of T cell responses to AZD1222 COVID-19 vaccine (dated by TCRdb to the early 2020s). Library generation was performed with the immunoSEQ multiplex PCR assay. Not all clones reach the TCRdb copy of this immuneACCESS table, which keeps in-frame sequences only. Checked studies attribute under half of the gap to unresolved V genes and leave the rest unexplained. The sample data list more than 95,000 clones, and 88% of these were observed just once. Together, the top ten hold around 9.1% of the sample. The sample's time point label, in plain terms: baseline before first vaccination. Sequencing used peripheral blood, obtained on day 0 of AZD1222 vaccination. The origin of the receptors is an adult in good health.

The V call is TRBV30, the J call TRBJ1-4; no reliable D call. The germline V gene has CDR1 GTSNPN and CDR2 SVGIG (reference sequence). Trimming removed 2 bases at V and 8 bases at J, with 3 bases between. The length of the CDR3 is 10 residues. This chain's CDR3 is CAWSKEKLFF. The CDR3 DNA is TGTGCCTGGAGTAAAGAAAAACTGTTTTTT.

Turning to this clone: This specimen includes other DNA sequences encoding the same CDR3. The rearrangement links TRBV5-1 to TRBJ2-1; no firm D call. The CDR3 length is 13 residues. Trimming took off 0 bases at V and 5 bases at J, with 6 bases between the two ends. CDR1 is SGHRS and CDR2 is YFSETQ in the germline V gene. Written as DNA, the CDR3 is TGCGCCAGCAGCTTGGGGCCAAACAATGAGCAGTTCTTC. This encodes CASSLGPNNEQFF.

This clone was detected once. V gene TRBV27 combines with J gene TRBJ2-1, with D uncertain. Germline CDR1 is MNHEY and CDR2 is SMNVEV (reference sequence). Trimming took off 5 bases at V and 4 bases at J, with 3 bases between the two ends. CDR3 length: 11 amino acids. CDR3 loop: CASSEYNEQFF. DNA of the CDR3: TGTGCCAGCAGTGAATACAATGAGCAGTTCTTC.

The gene calls are TRBV19 and TRBJ2-3, with unresolved D. CDR1 LNHDA and CDR2 SQIVND come from the germline V gene (reference sequence). V lost 10 bases to trimming and J lost 2 bases, with 10 bases between them. The CDR3 contains 12 residues. This CDR3 is CAIRHPTDTQYF. CDR3 bases: TGTGCCATTAGACACCCCACAGATACGCAGTATTTT.

The rearrangement joins TRBV6-5 to TRBJ2-1, with unresolved D. This CDR3 spans 12 amino acids. Per the germline V gene, CDR1 is MNHEY and CDR2 is SVGAGI. Trimming took off 4 bases at V and 9 bases at J, with 10 bases between the two ends. CDR3 DNA: TGTGCCAGCAGTTCGGCGGAATTTGAGCAGTTCTTC. Translated: CASSSAEFEQFF.

The chain's CDR3 is CASSEPTGLTYEQYF. DNA for the CDR3: TGTGCCAGCAGCGAACCGACAGGGCTTACCTACGAGCAGTACTTC. The chain recombines TRBV11-1 with TRBJ2-7; 7 nucleotides line up with TRBD1. Looked up from germline, CDR1 is SGHAT and CDR2 is FQDESV (reference sequence). The junction had 9 bases not matched to a gene; V was cut back by 5 bases and J by 2 bases. The CDR3 has 15 residues. The full variable domain, rest sourced from reference TRBV11-1 and TRBJ2-7, is EAEVAQSPRYKITEKSQAVAFWCDPISGHATLYWYRQILGQGPELLVQFQDESVVDDSQLPKDRFSAERLKGVDSTLKIQPAELGDSAMYLCASSEPTGLTYEQYFGPGTRLTVT.

The rearrangement joins TRBV6-5 to TRBJ2-7; no definite D call. V dropped 0 bases and J dropped 1 base, with 7 bases sitting between them. This CDR3 has 14 residues. Germline CDR1 and CDR2: MNHEY and SVGAGI. This chain's CDR3 is CASSYSFQSYEQYF. The CDR3 region has the DNA TGTGCCAGCAGTTACTCGTTCCAGTCCTACGAGCAGTACTTC.

The chain carries TRBV14 and TRBJ2-1; no clear D gene. With 4 bases removed from V and 4 bases from J, the gap between germline ends came to 11 bases. This CDR3 comprises 14 residues. Germline values: CDR1 SGHDN, CDR2 FVKESK. CDR3 nucleotides: TGTGCCAGCAGCCCTCTAGACACGTACAATGAGCAGTTCTTC. Protein: CASSPLDTYNEQFF.

This chain joins TRBV5-4 and TRBJ1-3, with TRBD1 as a possible D gene (5 bases). The CDR3 loop spans 15 amino acids. CDR1 is SGHNT, CDR2 YYREEE, per germline (reference sequence). With 1 base removed from V and 0 bases from J, the gap between germline ends came to 8 bases. CDR3 sequence: CASSLPGFSGNTIYF. The CDR3 nucleotides read TGTGCCAGCAGCTTGCCAGGGTTCTCTGGAAACACCATATATTTT.

This chain uses TRBV7-2 with TRBJ1-2; TRBD1 might be the D (6 bases). V gave up 1 base and J gave up 6 bases, with 15 bases separating them. The CDR3 spans 15 residues. In germline, CDR1 is SGHTA, CDR2 FQGNSA. Here the CDR3 reads CASSLGISGADGYTF. The CDR3 coding sequence is TGTGCCAGCAGCTTAGGAATATCGGGGGCAGATGGCTACACCTTC.

This clone was detected a few times. The rearrangement uses TRBV3-1 (or the pseudogene TRBV3-2) and TRBJ2-7; 8 positions agree with TRBD2. The CDR3 extends over 15 amino acids. Germline lookup yields CDR1 LGHDT and CDR2 YNNKEL (reference sequence). Germline trimming cut 0 bases from V and 8 bases from J; bases unmatched to any gene: 9. This CDR3 is CASSQDGVAGHQQYF. CDR3 in DNA: TGTGCCAGCAGCCAAGATGGAGTAGCGGGACATCAGCAGTACTTC.

CDR3 residues: CASSPQREVGGETQYF. The CDR3 region has the DNA TGTGCCAGTAGCCCACAGAGAGAGGTGGGAGGGGAGACCCAGTACTTC. The chain carries TRBV19 and TRBJ2-5, with 7 nucleotides matching TRBD2. The junction had 15 bases not matched to a gene; V was cut back by 6 bases and J by 5 bases. The CDR3 is 16 amino acids. The germline CDR1 and CDR2 sequences are LNHDA and SQIVND (reference sequence).

The chain joins TRBV5-6 to TRBJ1-5, with TRBD1 matching 7 bases. After removal of 3 bases from V and 4 bases from J, the junction contained 1 base not matched to a gene. The germline CDR1 and CDR2 sequences are SGHDT and YYEEEE. The CDR3 contains 13 residues. This chain's CDR3 is CASSSQGNQPQHF. CDR3 DNA sequence: TGTGCCAGCAGCTCACAGGGGAATCAGCCCCAGCATTTT.

The genes are TRBV7-9 and TRBJ2-1; D gene unclear. CDR3 length: 15 amino acids. Trimming left V 0 bases short and J 3 bases short, with 9 bases between. CDR1 and CDR2 from the germline V gene are SEHNR and FQNEAQ (reference sequence). The CDR3, as DNA: TGTGCCAGCAGCTTAGCCGGACCGGGCTACAATGAGCAGTTCTTC. Translated, it gives CASSLAGPGYNEQFF.

CDR3 in amino acids: CATMGMNTEAFF. In nucleotides, the CDR3 is TGTGCCACCATGGGGATGAACACTGAAGCTTTCTTT. The chain has TRBV24-1 and TRBJ1-1, with no clear D. Germline CDR1 and CDR2: KGHDR and SFDVKD. Trimming shortened V by 8 bases and J by 0 bases, and 6 bases separated the two germline ends. This CDR3 has 12 residues.

The CDR3 spells CASSSQGSETQYF. The CDR3 nucleotides read TGTGCCAGTAGTTCACAGGGATCCGAGACCCAGTACTTC. The chain joins TRBV19 to TRBJ2-5; D might be TRBD1 (6 bases). CDR1 is LNHDA, CDR2 SQIVND, per germline (reference sequence). The germline V and J ends were trimmed by 5 bases and 5 bases, with 12 bases remaining between them. The CDR3 covers 13 residues.

This chain joins TRBV4-1 and TRBJ2-3; D possibly uses TRBD1 or TRBD2 (6 bases each). Germline CDR1 reads MGHRA; CDR2 reads YSYEKL. V shed 0 bases and J shed 4 bases, with 20 bases lying between them. The CDR3 length is 18 residues. The CDR3 DNA follows: TGCGCCAGCAGCCAAGAGGGAGGACTCCCAAGGGGGGCAGATACGCAGTATTTT. Translation: CASSQEGGLPRGADTQYF.

The gene calls are TRBV29-1 and TRBJ1-4; 7 positions match TRBD1. The CDR3 is made up of 17 amino acids. Germline assignment: CDR1 SQVTM and CDR2 ANQGSEA. After removal of 4 bases from V and 3 bases from J, the junction contained 14 bases not matched to a gene. The CDR3 protein is CSVGSGTARNSNEKLFF. DNA of the CDR3: TGCAGCGTTGGTAGTGGGACAGCCCGTAACTCTAATGAAAAACTGTTTTTT.

This chain links TRBV6-5 with TRBJ2-7, with D tentatively TRBD2 (5 bases). Trimming stripped 6 bases from V and 2 bases from J, with 14 bases between. The V gene's germline CDR1 is MNHEY and CDR2 SVGAGI. This CDR3 contains 14 residues. This CDR3 is CASRAPGGPYEQYF. Here the CDR3 DNA reads TGTGCCAGCAGGGCACCTGGCGGGCCCTACGAGCAGTACTTC.

This chain uses TRBV7-9 with TRBJ2-6; D possibly uses TRBD1 or TRBD2 (5 bases each). V was shortened by 0 bases and J by 2 bases, with 8 bases between the two germline ends. The CDR3 is made up of 16 amino acids. Germline-derived CDR1 and CDR2 are SEHNR and FQNEAQ (reference sequence). In DNA, the CDR3 is TGTGCCAGCAGCTTAGCGCTGGGGGCTGGGGCCAACGTCCTGACTTTC. Its translation is CASSLALGAGANVLTF.

The chain has TRBV6-6 and TRBJ2-7; D assignment may be TRBD1 or TRBD2 (7 bases each). Germline-derived CDR1 and CDR2 are MNHNY and SVGAGI (reference sequence). The CDR3 is 14 residues long. The V gene lost 6 bases and the J gene lost 4 bases, with 16 bases spanning the gap. The CDR3 DNA sequence: TGTGCCAGCAGGGACGGGACAGCGGGATACGAGCAGTACTTC. Its protein product is CASRDGTAGYEQYF.

V usage is TRBV2 and J usage is TRBJ2-7, with 7 nucleotides matching TRBD2. The CDR3 covers 14 residues. V was pared by 4 bases and J by 6 bases, with 9 bases of the junction left unmatched. Germline V gives CDR1 SNHLY, CDR2 FYNNEI. Written as DNA, the CDR3 is TGTGCCAGCAGTGGGGGCGGCCCGGGGGGCGAGCAGTACTTC. Protein: CASSGGGPGGEQYF.

The V call is TRBV6-5, the J call TRBJ1-3, with D tentatively TRBD1 (5 bases). Germline loops: CDR1 MNHEY, CDR2 SVGAGI. Trimming pared 2 bases from V and 0 bases from J, leaving 11 bases between. This CDR3 contains 16 residues. This chain's CDR3 is CASSYSDSLSGNTIYF. The CDR3, as DNA: TGTGCCAGCAGTTACAGCGACAGCCTCTCTGGAAACACCATATATTTT.

This chain uses TRBV5-1 with TRBJ2-4; 7 bases fit TRBD2. J was trimmed by 5 bases and V by 1 base; bases with no gene match: 3. The CDR3 extends over 14 amino acids. The germline V gene encodes CDR1 SGHRS and CDR2 YFSETQ. The CDR3 reads CASSLTSGENIQYF. The CDR3 coding sequence is TGCGCCAGCAGCTTGACAAGCGGGGAAAACATTCAGTACTTC.

The gene calls are TRBV28 and TRBJ2-1; tentative D call: TRBD2 (6 bases). Germline V gene lookup returns CDR1 MDHEN and CDR2 SYDVKM. The CDR3 covers 15 residues. V lost 3 bases and J 4 bases, leaving 13 bases between the germline ends. CDR3 protein: CASSFPVAAYNEQFF. CDR3 coding DNA: TGTGCCAGCAGTTTTCCGGTAGCGGCGTACAATGAGCAGTTCTTC. Full variable domain (outside the CDR3, taken from reference TRBV28 and TRBJ2-1): DVKVTQSSRYLVKRTGEKVFLECVQDMDHENMFWYRQDPGLGLRLIYFSYDVKMKEKGDIPEGYSVSREKKERFSLILESASTNQTSMYLCASSFPVAAYNEQFFGPGTRLTVL.

V gene TRBV28 combines with J gene TRBJ1-1; D is undetermined. This CDR3 spans 13 amino acids. V was trimmed by 4 bases and J by 2 bases, leaving 8 bases between them. Germline values: CDR1 MDHEN, CDR2 SYDVKM. The CDR3 DNA is TGTGCCAGCAGTTCAGAGGGTAACACTGAAGCTTTCTTT. Its translation: CASSSEGNTEAFF.

The chain couples TRBV6-5 to TRBJ1-5, with no clear D. The CDR3 is 12 amino acids. Germline V gene sequence: CDR1 MNHEY, CDR2 SVGAGI. V was clipped by 2 bases and J by 4 bases, with 3 bases between them. CDR3 in DNA: TGTGCCAGCAGTTACACGAATCAGCCCCAGCATTTT. Its translation is CASSYTNQPQHF.

The chain couples TRBV5-1 to TRBJ2-1; 9 bases map to TRBD1. Germline V lookup: CDR1 SGHRS, CDR2 YFSETQ. The V segment lost 2 bases and the J segment 2 bases; nucleotides outside the gene matches: 2. The CDR3 is 15 residues long. CDR3 in amino acids: CASSFGTGPYNEQFF. The CDR3 DNA reads as TGCGCCAGCAGCTTTGGGACAGGGCCCTACAATGAGCAGTTCTTC.

This chain connects TRBV10-3 to TRBJ1-5; 7 bases are a match to TRBD1. Germline CDR1 reads ENHRY; CDR2 reads SYGVKD. With 3 bases clipped from V and 4 bases from J, the junction kept 6 bases outside the gene matches. CDR3 length equals 15 residues. The CDR3 here is CAISEDRVTNQPQHF. DNA for the CDR3: TGTGCCATCAGTGAAGACAGGGTCACTAATCAGCCCCAGCATTTT.

The chain uses TRBV19 and TRBJ2-1; the D call may be TRBD1 or TRBD2 (8 bases each). The CDR3 has 14 residues. CDR1 and CDR2 from the germline V gene are LNHDA and SQIVND (reference sequence). V lost 7 bases and J 15 bases, leaving 25 bases between the germline ends. The CDR3 reads CASKSGQGSAGAFF. The CDR3 DNA reads as TGTGCCAGTAAGTCCGGACAGGGATCAGCGGGAGCGTTCTTC. The entire variable domain, with the rest obtained from reference TRBV19 and TRBJ2-1, is as follows: DGGITQSPKYLFRKEGQNVTLSCEQNLNHDAMYWYRQDPGQGLRLIYYSQIVNDFQKGDIAEGYSVSREKKESFPLTVTSAQKNPTAFYLCASKSGQGSAGAFFGPGTRLTVL.